A single sample gave rise to the 25 T cell receptor beta chains below, sequenced in a study of blood T cell repertoires in COVID-19. Clones were sequenced by immunoSEQ multiplex PCR, and TCRdb holds only the in-frame ones, with some missing. The table records about 150,000 clones, 84% of them present only once. The sequencing input was PBMCs or T cells enriched from blood (not recorded which). Source of these receptors: a man in his fifties or sixties who had recovered from COVID-19.

This chain joins TRBV19 and TRBJ1-1, with a tentative D call TRBD1 (6 bases). The germline V gene encodes CDR1 LNHDA and CDR2 SQIVND (reference sequence). The CDR3 contains 13 residues. V was clipped by 2 bases and J by 10 bases, with 14 bases between them. In DNA, the CDR3 is TGTGCCAGTAGTATACAGGGGATACGTGGAGCTTTCTTT. Amino acids: CASSIQGIRGAFF.

The chain joins TRBV21-1 to TRBJ2-5; whether TRBD2, the table's D call, matches the DNA was not checked. TRBV21-1 has pseudogene status. The CDR3 extends over 14 amino acids. The CDR3 DNA sequence: TGTGCCTTACCGACTAGCGGGGAGGTTGGGACCCAGTACTTC. Its protein is CALPTSGEVGTQYF.

The rearrangement links TRBV12-5 to TRBJ1-5, with a possible D match to TRBD1 (5 bases). The CDR3 covers 13 residues. CDR1 and CDR2 (germline): LGHNT, FRNRAP. Trimming removed 5 bases at V and 4 bases at J, with 9 bases between. The CDR3 here is CASGVGTNQPQHF. The CDR3, as DNA: TGTGCTAGTGGTGTGGGGACTAATCAGCCCCAGCATTTT.

The chain uses TRBV6-5 and TRBJ1-3; D perhaps matches TRBD1 (6 bases). This CDR3 is 15 amino acids long. CDR1 is MNHEY, CDR2 SVGAGI, per germline. With 4 bases removed from V and 0 bases from J, the gap between germline ends came to 10 bases. The CDR3 DNA reads as TGTGCCAGCAGTTTTAAGACAGGCTCTGGAAACACCATATATTTT. Its protein product is CASSFKTGSGNTIYF.

The rearrangement uses TRBV19 and TRBJ2-1, with D perhaps matching TRBD1 (6 bases). The germline V gene encodes CDR1 LNHDA and CDR2 SQIVND (reference sequence). The CDR3 consists of 12 residues. Trimming pared 9 bases from V and 2 bases from J, leaving 8 bases between. DNA of the CDR3: TGTGCCAGCCAGGGGCCCTACAATGAGCAGTTCTTC. Encoded protein: CASQGPYNEQFF. Drawing the rest from reference TRBV19 and TRBJ2-1, the complete variable domain is DGGITQSPKYLFRKEGQNVTLSCEQNLNHDAMYWYRQDPGQGLRLIYYSQIVNDFQKGDIAEGYSVSREKKESFPLTVTSAQKNPTAFYLCASQGPYNEQFFGPGTRLTVL.

The chain joins TRBV30 to TRBJ1-1, with D unresolved. V shed 1 base and J shed 1 base, with 4 bases lying between them. The CDR3 contains 12 residues. Per germline, CDR1 GTSNPN and CDR2 SVGIG (reference sequence). The CDR3 spells CAWSDGNTEAFF. The CDR3 DNA reads TGTGCCTGGAGTGACGGGAACACTGAAGCTTTCTTT.

The CDR3: CASSPGTSGGADTQYF. The CDR3 DNA sequence: TGTGCCAGCAGCCCCGGGACTAGCGGGGGGGCAGATACGCAGTATTTT. The chain is built from TRBV7-8 and TRBJ2-3, with 16 positions matching TRBD2. The J segment lost 4 bases and the V segment lost 5 bases, leaving 3 bases of the junction unmatched. The CDR3 runs to 16 residues. Germline loops: CDR1 SGHVS, CDR2 FQNEAQ.

The V gene is TRBV4-2, the J gene TRBJ2-3; no firm D call. V lost 1 base and J lost 3, with 11 bases in between. The germline V gene has CDR1 LGHNA and CDR2 YNFKEQ. CDR3 length: 15 amino acids. CDR3 sequence (DNA): TGTGCCAGCAGCCAAGTAACACCCCCAACAGATACGCAGTATTTT. Amino acids: CASSQVTPPTDTQYF.

This clone has only a few counts. The chain's CDR3 is CASSARGPPYEQYF. The CDR3 DNA reads as TGTGCCAGCAGTGCAAGGGGGCCCCCCTACGAGCAGTACTTC. The chain joins TRBV27 to TRBJ2-7, with 7 positions matching TRBD1. In germline, CDR1 is MNHEY, CDR2 SMNVEV (reference sequence). The junction had 6 bases not matched to a gene; V was cut back by 5 bases and J by 2 bases. The length of the CDR3 is 14 residues.

This clone was observed a single time. J is TRBJ1-4 and V is TRBV18, with 8 bases identical to TRBD1. V lost 3 bases to trimming and J lost 3 bases; unmatched junction nucleotides: 3. Germline V gene lookup returns CDR1 KGHSH and CDR2 LQKENI. This CDR3 contains 15 residues. CDR3: CASSPPGQANEKLFF. As DNA, the CDR3 is TGTGCCAGCTCACCCCCGGGACAGGCTAATGAAAAACTGTTTTTT.

The V gene is TRBV7-9, the J gene TRBJ1-1; TRBD1 is a possible D gene (6 bases). The germline CDR1 and CDR2 sequences are SEHNR and FQNEAQ (reference sequence). CDR3 length: 14 amino acids. V shed 1 base and J shed 4 bases, with 10 bases lying between them. Here the CDR3 DNA reads TGTGCCAGCAGCTTAGAGGGGGTGATCACTGAAGCTTTCTTT. As protein: CASSLEGVITEAFF.

This sequence joins TRBV10-1 and TRBJ2-7, with 7 bases fitting TRBD2. Germline-derived CDR1 and CDR2 are WNHNN and SYGVQD (reference sequence). V lost 0 bases and J lost 2; bases outside the gene matches: 10. The CDR3 loop spans 17 amino acids. The CDR3 here is CASSESSSASGAYEQYF. Written as DNA, the CDR3 is TGCGCCAGCAGTGAGTCGAGCTCGGCTAGCGGCGCCTACGAGCAGTACTTC.

This sequence joins TRBV2 and TRBJ2-7; 9 nucleotides align to TRBD1. Germline assignment: CDR1 SNHLY and CDR2 FYNNEI. The length of the CDR3 is 14 residues. V dropped 6 bases and J dropped 3; count of bases not matched to a gene: 6. CDR3 residues: CASRGQGGFYEQYF. CDR3 nucleotide sequence: TGTGCCAGCAGGGGACAGGGTGGATTCTACGAGCAGTACTTC.

V and J are TRBV13 and TRBJ1-2; 10 bases fit TRBD1. The trim removed 0 bases at V and 6 bases at J, leaving 13 bases unmatched. This CDR3 region has 18 residues. Germline V gene data show CDR1 as PRHDT and CDR2 as FYEKMQ (reference sequence). The CDR3, as DNA: TGTGCCAGCAGCTTAGGGACAGGGGGCGTTCAAGCGGGCCATGGCTACACCTTC. Its protein is CASSLGTGGVQAGHGYTF.

The sample holds one count of this clone. This chain joins TRBV5-1 and TRBJ2-2; D gene uncertain. The CDR3 has 14 amino acids. Germline assignment: CDR1 SGHRS and CDR2 YFSETQ. Trimming cost V 4 bases and J 1 base, with 8 bases left between them. The CDR3 here is CASSPTVNTGELFF. The CDR3 DNA reads as TGCGCCAGCAGCCCTACGGTGAACACCGGGGAGCTGTTTTTT.

This clone has just a few counts. This chain links TRBV2 with TRBJ2-7; 8 bases fit TRBD1. The J segment lost 0 bases and the V segment lost 6 bases, leaving 10 bases of the junction unmatched. The CDR3 runs to 16 residues. Per germline, CDR1 SNHLY and CDR2 FYNNEI. This CDR3 reads CASSQAPDRVSYEQYF. CDR3 DNA sequence: TGTGCCAGCAGCCAAGCCCCGGACAGGGTCTCCTACGAGCAGTACTTC.

The V gene is TRBV11-2, the J gene TRBJ1-1; D ambiguous. The CDR3 is 14 residues long. V was clipped by 1 base and J by 1 base, with 7 bases between them. Germline values: CDR1 SGHAT, CDR2 FQNNGV. The CDR3 DNA reads as TGTGCCAGCAGCTTAGGGGCAGGGAACACTGAAGCTTTCTTT. As protein: CASSLGAGNTEAFF. Full variable domain (rest looked up from reference TRBV11-2 and TRBJ1-1): EAGVAQSPRYKIIEKRQSVAFWCNPISGHATLYWYQQILGQGPKLLIQFQNNGVVDDSQLPKDRFSAERLKGVDSTLKIQPAKLEDSAVYLCASSLGAGNTEAFFGQGTRLTVV.

The chain carries TRBV11-2 and TRBJ2-3; 8 nucleotides agree with TRBD1. J gave up 0 bases and V 5 bases, and 4 bases lay outside the gene matches. The CDR3 contains 15 residues. The germline gives CDR1 SGHAT, CDR2 FQNNGV. The CDR3 nucleotides read TGTGCCAGCAGCATCCGGGACAGGAGCACAGATACGCAGTATTTT. Translating gives CASSIRDRSTDTQYF. The entire variable domain, with the rest obtained from reference TRBV11-2 and TRBJ2-3, is as follows: EAGVAQSPRYKIIEKRQSVAFWCNPISGHATLYWYQQILGQGPKLLIQFQNNGVVDDSQLPKDRFSAERLKGVDSTLKIQPAKLEDSAVYLCASSIRDRSTDTQYFGPGTRLTVL.

The chain carries TRBV30 and TRBJ1-5, with 8 bases lining up with TRBD1. The CDR3 consists of 15 residues. With V trimmed by 3 bases and J by 7 bases, 11 bases remained unmatched. Per germline, CDR1 GTSNPN and CDR2 SVGIG (reference sequence). The CDR3 loop is CAWSGQGGASQPQHF. CDR3 in DNA: TGTGCCTGGAGCGGACAGGGTGGGGCCTCGCAGCCCCAGCATTTT.

The J gene is TRBJ2-5, the V gene TRBV6-5; possible D gene TRBD2, 6 bases. Per germline, CDR1 MNHEY and CDR2 SVGAGI. The CDR3 spans 14 residues. Trimming left V 9 bases short and J 4 bases short, with 18 bases between. CDR3 protein: CASRFRGGGETQYF. The CDR3 nucleotides are TGTGCCAGTCGCTTCCGGGGAGGTGGAGAGACCCAGTACTTC.

The chain joins TRBV9 to TRBJ2-1; a possible D gene is TRBD2 (5 bases). The CDR3 runs to 15 residues. The germline V gene encodes CDR1 SGDLS and CDR2 YYNGEE. Between the trimmed V and J ends, which lost 4 bases and 4 bases, there was a span of 15 bases. For the CDR3, the DNA is TGTGCCAGCAGCTTCCGTAGCGACGTGTACAATGAGCAGTTCTTC. It codes for CASSFRSDVYNEQFF.

In its sample, this clone was seen once. The chain carries TRBV5-1 and TRBJ2-3, with a possible D match to TRBD2 (5 bases). CDR3 length equals 16 residues. V lost 1 base and J lost 2, with 14 bases in between. Germline-derived CDR1 and CDR2 are SGHRS and YFSETQ. CDR3 residues: CASSLSGPSTTDTQYF. CDR3 bases: TGCGCCAGCAGCTTGAGCGGCCCGTCAACCACAGATACGCAGTATTTT.

The chain combines TRBV12-5 with TRBJ1-5; a weak D match, TRBD1 (5 bases). CDR1 is LGHNT, CDR2 FRNRAP, per germline. Trimming stripped 4 bases from V and 3 bases from J, with 10 bases between. This CDR3 spans 14 amino acids. In nucleotides, the CDR3 is TGTGCTAGTGGTTGGCAGGGAACCAATCAGCCCCAGCATTTT. Translated: CASGWQGTNQPQHF.

The V and J genes are TRBV28 and TRBJ2-7, with a possible D match to TRBD2 (7 bases). V was trimmed by 5 bases and J by 5 bases, leaving 19 bases between them. Germline lookup yields CDR1 MDHEN and CDR2 SYDVKM. The length of the CDR3 is 15 residues. This CDR3 is CASSPRGQARNEQYF. In DNA form, the CDR3 reads TGTGCCAGCAGTCCGCGGGGGCAGGCGAGGAACGAGCAGTACTTC.

The rearrangement joins TRBV20-1 to TRBJ2-5, with D perhaps TRBD2 (6 bases). Trimming removed 3 bases from V and 1 base from J, with 6 bases in between. The germline V gene has CDR1 DFQATT and CDR2 SNEGSKA (reference sequence). The CDR3 runs 12 residues. The CDR3 region is CSASSGQETQYF. The CDR3 bases are TGCAGTGCTAGTAGCGGCCAAGAGACCCAGTACTTC.